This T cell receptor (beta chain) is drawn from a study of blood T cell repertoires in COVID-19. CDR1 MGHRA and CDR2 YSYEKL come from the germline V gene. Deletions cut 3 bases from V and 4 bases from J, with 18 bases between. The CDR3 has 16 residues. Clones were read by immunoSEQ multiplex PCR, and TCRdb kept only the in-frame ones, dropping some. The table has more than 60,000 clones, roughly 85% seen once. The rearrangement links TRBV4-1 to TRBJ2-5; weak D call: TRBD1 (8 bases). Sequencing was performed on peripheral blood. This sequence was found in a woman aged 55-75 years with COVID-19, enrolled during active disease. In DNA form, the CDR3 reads TGCGCCAGCAGCCACCGCATGGACAGGGAGGGAGAGACCCAGTACTTC. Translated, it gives CASSHRMDREGETQYF.